Detailed here is one T cell receptor (beta chain). These data are taken from a study of blood T cell repertoires in COVID-19. Study at large: Some COVID-19 samples were acute and others convalescent; all came from the United States, Italy and Spain. PBMCs, B-cell-depleted T cells, or T cells provided the cDNA or gDNA that made up the material.

The V and J ends lost 11 bases and 0 bases respectively, with 17 bases between them. This CDR3 is 14 amino acids long. Germline loops: CDR1 ENHRY, CDR2 SYGVKD. Per the authors' pipeline: Quantification of nucleated cells was approximated via reference gene primer amplification. Some clones are missing from TCRdb's copy, which holds only in-frame ones; the method was immunoSEQ multiplex PCR. V, J and clone size reflect that table, while D and trimming were determined from the DNA. The repertoire holds approximately 100,000 clones, with approximately 85% as singletons. The chain carries TRBV10-3 and TRBJ2-7; tentatively, D is TRBD2 (6 bases). The receptor was derived from a man in his sixties with acute or convalescent COVID-19. The sequenced sample was peripheral blood. The CDR3: CALSATGVSYEQYF. The DNA for the CDR3 is TGTGCCCTTTCCGCTACGGGGGTCTCCTACGAGCAGTACTTC.